The clone carrying this T cell receptor (beta chain) was seen only a few times. Here immunoSEQ multiplex PCR was the method, and the copy in TCRdb shows in-frame clones only, minus some. The sample shows some 200,000 clones, about 80% of them seen only once. These data are taken from a study of blood T cell repertoires in COVID-19. V was cut by 2 bases and J by 9 bases, with 11 bases left in between. Germline CDR1 reads MNHEY; CDR2 reads SVGAGI. CDR3 length equals 14 residues. The sample comprised peripheral blood. The sequence derives from a human donor with acute or convalescent COVID-19. The donor label of this sample is uncertain. The rearrangement links TRBV6-5 to TRBJ1-6; D is undetermined. The CDR3 protein is CASSYVGSGSPLHF. CDR3 coding DNA: TGTGCCAGCAGTTACGTGGGTTCGGGTTCACCCCTCCACTTT.